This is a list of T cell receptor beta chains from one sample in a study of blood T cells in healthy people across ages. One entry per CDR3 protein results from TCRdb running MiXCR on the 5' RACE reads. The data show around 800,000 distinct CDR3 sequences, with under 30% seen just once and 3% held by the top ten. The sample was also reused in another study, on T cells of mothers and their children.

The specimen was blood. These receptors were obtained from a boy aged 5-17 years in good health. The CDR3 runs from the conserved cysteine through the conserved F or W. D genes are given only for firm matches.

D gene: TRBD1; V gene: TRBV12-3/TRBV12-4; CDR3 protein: CASSSRQGRTGELFF
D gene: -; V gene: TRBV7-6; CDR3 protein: CASSLSISPEKTQYF
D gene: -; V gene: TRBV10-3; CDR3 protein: CAISESRDFQETQYF
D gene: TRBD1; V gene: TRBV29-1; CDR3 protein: CSVEDLRRQGSYEQYF
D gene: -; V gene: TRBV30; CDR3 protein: CAWSRMRQSQETQYF
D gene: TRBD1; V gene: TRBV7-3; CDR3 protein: CASSPDRAVDTQYF
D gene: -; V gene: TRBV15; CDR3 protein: CATSRDQRETQYF
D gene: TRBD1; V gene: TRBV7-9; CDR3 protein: CASSFPSGTGSPEQYF
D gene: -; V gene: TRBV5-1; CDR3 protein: CASSLGHRDTGELFF
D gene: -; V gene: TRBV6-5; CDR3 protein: CASSWDISGANVLTF
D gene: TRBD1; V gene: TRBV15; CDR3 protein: CATRPGQGRFNEKLFF
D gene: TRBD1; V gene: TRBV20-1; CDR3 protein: CSAEDRQGATNEKLFF
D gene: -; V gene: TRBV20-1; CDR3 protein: CSARLGPDTQYF
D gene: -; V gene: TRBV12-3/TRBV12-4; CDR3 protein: CASSLNGLPTEAFF
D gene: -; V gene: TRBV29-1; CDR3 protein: CSVKRRQITDTQYF
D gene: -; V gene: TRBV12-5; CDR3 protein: CASAPSANTEAFF
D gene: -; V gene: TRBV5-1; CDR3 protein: CASSLEGRREQPQHF
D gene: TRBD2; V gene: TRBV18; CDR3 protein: CASSHSVGTSGQETQYF
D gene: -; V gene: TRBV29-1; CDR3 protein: CSVVWTNTGELFF
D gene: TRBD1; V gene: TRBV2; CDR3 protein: CASSVGTGGWKETQYF
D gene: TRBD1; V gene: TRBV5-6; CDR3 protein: CAFGGQGGEQFF
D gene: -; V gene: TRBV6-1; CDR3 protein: CASRETNQNIQYF
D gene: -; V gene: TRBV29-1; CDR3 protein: CSGETGLTIQETQYF
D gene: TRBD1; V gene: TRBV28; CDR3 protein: CASSSRDRVPYEQYF
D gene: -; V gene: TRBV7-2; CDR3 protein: CASSFLRDTEAFF
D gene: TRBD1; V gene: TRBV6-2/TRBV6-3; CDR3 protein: CASSYTGDGYTF
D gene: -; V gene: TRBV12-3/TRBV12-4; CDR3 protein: CASSYQPPGDSPLHF